This entry lists 21 T cell receptor beta chains sequenced from one sample in a study of blood T cell repertoires in COVID-19. Sequenced by immunoSEQ multiplex PCR; TCRdb stores in-frame clones only, minus some. The sample holds hundreds of thousands of clones; roughly 86% are singletons and the top ten take 4%. The sequenced sample consisted of PBMCs or T cells enriched from blood (not recorded which). These receptors came from a woman in her 30s with acute COVID-19.

The table lists this clone with a count of one. This chain joins TRBV6-4 and TRBJ2-5, with D perhaps TRBD1 (6 bases). Trimming removed 3 bases at V and 5 bases at J, with 13 bases between. The length of the CDR3 is 14 residues. Looked up from germline, CDR1 is MRHNA and CDR2 is SNTAGT. CDR3 loop: CASSEGGAGETQYF. CDR3 coding DNA: TGTGCCAGCAGTGAAGGGGGAGCAGGCGAGACCCAGTACTTC.

The chain employs TRBV4-3 and TRBJ1-2; 7 bases match TRBD1. V was clipped by 4 bases and J by 8 bases; unmatched bases: 4. Per the germline V gene, CDR1 is LGHNA and CDR2 is YSLEER. This CDR3 is built from 12 residues. The CDR3 DNA reads as TGCGCCAGCAGCCGAGGGGGCGAGGGCTACACCTTC. Translating it yields CASSRGGEGYTF.

This rearrangement joins TRBV6-1 to TRBJ1-2; weak D call: TRBD1 (6 bases). The V end was cut by 0 bases, the J end by 8 bases, with 13 bases between. Per germline, CDR1 MNHNS and CDR2 SASEGT. The CDR3 extends over 14 amino acids. The CDR3 here is CASSEATTGRGYTF. Here the CDR3 DNA reads TGTGCCAGCAGTGAAGCCACGACAGGTCGCGGCTACACCTTC.

This chain connects TRBV7-3 to TRBJ1-1; 10 positions match TRBD1. V shed 5 bases, J shed 3 bases, and the junction held 6 bases outside the gene matches. The CDR3 covers 15 residues. Germline lookup yields CDR1 SGHTA and CDR2 FQGTGA. The CDR3 loop is CASSIPGTGDTEAFF. As DNA, the CDR3 is TGTGCCAGCAGCATTCCCGGGACAGGGGACACTGAAGCTTTCTTT.

The chain has TRBV30 and TRBJ2-6; D unresolved. CDR1 GTSNPN and CDR2 SVGIG come from the germline V gene (reference sequence). Trimming took 0 bases from V and 2 from J, leaving 8 bases between them. CDR3 length equals 15 residues. The CDR3: CAWSVSRAGANVLTF. The CDR3 coding sequence is TGTGCCTGGAGTGTTAGCAGAGCTGGGGCCAACGTCCTGACTTTC.

This chain connects TRBV4-2 to TRBJ2-2; possible D gene TRBD2, 5 bases. CDR1 and CDR2 (germline): LGHNA, YNFKEQ. This CDR3 is built from 16 residues. Trimming left V 4 bases short and J 1 base short, with 13 bases between. Here the CDR3 reads CASSPGGTVNTGELFF. CDR3 sequence (DNA): TGTGCCAGCAGCCCAGGAGGTACGGTGAACACCGGGGAGCTGTTTTTT.

The J gene is TRBJ1-5, the V gene TRBV4-1; D is undetermined. The CDR3 is 17 residues long. The V and J ends lost 1 base and 5 bases respectively, with 18 bases between them. CDR1 is MGHRA and CDR2 is YSYEKL in the germline V gene. The CDR3 region has the DNA TGCGCCAGCAGCCAAGTCCTTTCTCGAGGGCGCGATCAGCCCCAGCATTTT. It specifies CASSQVLSRGRDQPQHF.

The genes are TRBV19 and TRBJ2-3; a possible D gene is TRBD1 (6 bases). CDR1 is LNHDA and CDR2 is SQIVND in the germline V gene (reference sequence). Trimming took off 5 bases at V and 0 bases at J, with 15 bases between the two ends. This CDR3 contains 16 residues. The CDR3 loop is CASSLPYRASTDTQYF. For the CDR3, the DNA is TGTGCCAGTAGTCTACCTTACAGGGCTAGCACAGATACGCAGTATTTT.

The rearrangement joins TRBV11-2 to TRBJ2-7; D is uncertain. V dropped 2 bases and J dropped 0 bases, with 8 bases sitting between them. The germline V gene has CDR1 SGHAT and CDR2 FQNNGV. The CDR3 length is 14 residues. The DNA of the CDR3 is TGTGCCAGCAGCTTATCCCTGAGCTCCTACGAGCAGTACTTC. As protein: CASSLSLSSYEQYF. Looking up the rest from reference TRBV11-2 and TRBJ2-7 gives the full variable domain: EAGVAQSPRYKIIEKRQSVAFWCNPISGHATLYWYQQILGQGPKLLIQFQNNGVVDDSQLPKDRFSAERLKGVDSTLKIQPAKLEDSAVYLCASSLSLSSYEQYFGPGTRLTVT.

V and J are TRBV5-1 and TRBJ2-5; D may be TRBD2 (6 bases). The CDR3 is 15 residues long. Trimming took off 2 bases at V and 0 bases at J, with 11 bases between the two ends. The V gene's germline CDR1 is SGHRS and CDR2 YFSETQ. CDR3 sequence: CASSFRDLYQETQYF. CDR3 sequence (DNA): TGCGCCAGCAGCTTCCGGGACTTATACCAAGAGACCCAGTACTTC.

The chain combines TRBV11-2 with TRBJ2-2; 10 bases fit TRBD2. Germline lookup yields CDR1 SGHAT and CDR2 FQNNGV. CDR3 size: 18 residues. V dropped 1 base and J dropped 4; count of bases not matched to a gene: 9. The CDR3 loop reads CASSLVRSGGATTGELFF. The CDR3 DNA sequence: TGTGCCAGCAGCTTAGTAAGGAGCGGGGGGGCGACCACCGGGGAGCTGTTTTTT.

The chain links TRBV6-5 to TRBJ1-1; tentatively, D is TRBD1 (5 bases). Trimming took off 4 bases at V and 1 base at J, with 16 bases between the two ends. This CDR3 is 16 amino acids long. Per germline, CDR1 MNHEY and CDR2 SVGAGI. The CDR3 region is CASSSALGQGNTEAFF. The CDR3 coding sequence is TGTGCCAGCAGTTCTGCCCTGGGGCAGGGGAACACTGAAGCTTTCTTT.

This clone has only a few counts. The rearrangement joins TRBV7-6 to TRBJ1-4; no clear D. The CDR3 is 15 amino acids. Per germline, CDR1 SGHVS and CDR2 FNYEAQ. V shed 4 bases and J shed 3 bases, with 12 bases lying between them. Here the CDR3 reads CASSSMAGSNEKLFF. CDR3 coding DNA: TGTGCCAGCAGCTCTATGGCAGGCTCTAATGAAAAACTGTTTTTT.

V gene TRBV11-2 combines with J gene TRBJ1-4; 8 bases map to TRBD1. V was clipped by 5 bases and J by 7 bases; unmatched bases: 6. The CDR3 loop spans 14 amino acids. Germline V CDR1 and CDR2: SGHAT, FQNNGV. The CDR3 reads CASSPDRVVEKLFF. The CDR3 bases are TGTGCCAGCAGCCCGGACAGGGTGGTTGAAAAACTGTTTTTT. The whole variable domain, remainder taken from reference TRBV11-2 and TRBJ1-4, is EAGVAQSPRYKIIEKRQSVAFWCNPISGHATLYWYQQILGQGPKLLIQFQNNGVVDDSQLPKDRFSAERLKGVDSTLKIQPAKLEDSAVYLCASSPDRVVEKLFFGSGTQLSVL.

The V and J genes are TRBV5-4 and TRBJ1-2, with D unclear. Looked up from germline, CDR1 is SGHNT and CDR2 is YYREEE (reference sequence). V was pared by 0 bases and J by 6 bases, with 9 bases between. The CDR3 sequence is 13 residues long. The CDR3 sequence: CASSLDAGNGYTF. The CDR3 bases are TGTGCCAGCAGCTTGGACGCGGGAAATGGCTACACCTTC.

This sequence joins TRBV2 and TRBJ2-7; TRBD1 matches at 10 bases. The CDR3 consists of 14 residues. Losses at the gene ends were 6 bases for V and 4 bases for J; bases not matched to a gene: 6. Per the germline V gene, CDR1 is SNHLY and CDR2 is FYNNEI. CDR3 sequence (DNA): TGTGCCAGCAGCCGGGACAGGGGAATGTACGAGCAGTACTTC. It translates to CASSRDRGMYEQYF.

This clone was counted between two and nine times. The chain uses TRBV14 and TRBJ2-6, with a weak D call TRBD1 (6 bases). V lost 9 bases and J lost 2, with 8 bases in between. Germline V lookup: CDR1 SGHDN, CDR2 FVKESK. The CDR3 is 13 amino acids. The CDR3 reads CASHRAGANVLTF. The CDR3 DNA reads TGTGCCAGTCACAGGGCTGGGGCCAACGTCCTGACTTTC. The full variable domain, rest sourced from reference TRBV14 and TRBJ2-6, is EAGVTQFPSHSVIEKGQTVTLRCDPISGHDNLYWYRRVMGKEIKFLLHFVKESKQDESGMPNNRFLAERTGGTYSTLKVQPAELEDSGVYFCASHRAGANVLTFGAGSRLTVL.

The genes are TRBV3-1 (or the pseudogene TRBV3-2) and TRBJ1-2, with D possibly matching TRBD1 (6 bases). V lost 6 bases and J lost 0, with 14 bases in between. The CDR3 totals 15 residues. The V gene's germline CDR1 is LGHDT and CDR2 YNNKEL (reference sequence). Written as DNA, the CDR3 is TGTGCCAGCAGTCGAGACGGGGGGCCTAACTATGGCTACACCTTC. Translation gives CASSRDGGPNYGYTF.

This clone was detected once. The CDR3 protein is CAISPAGASNNEQFF. The CDR3 DNA reads TGTGCCATCAGTCCCGCGGGGGCATCCAACAATGAGCAGTTCTTC. This chain links TRBV10-3 with TRBJ2-1; possible D gene TRBD2, 7 bases. Trimming removed 5 bases from V and 5 bases from J, with 16 bases in between. Germline V CDR1 and CDR2: ENHRY, SYGVKD. This CDR3 region has 15 residues.

The V call is TRBV5-4, the J call TRBJ2-3; D call uncertain. V was shortened by 5 bases and J by 7 bases, with 8 bases between the two germline ends. This CDR3 contains 11 residues. Germline assignment: CDR1 SGHNT and CDR2 YYREEE (reference sequence). The CDR3 DNA is TGTGCCAGCAGTGAGAGTCATACGCAGTATTTT. Its translation is CASSESHTQYF.

V and J are TRBV7-9 and TRBJ2-2; 8 nucleotides agree with TRBD1. Germline loops: CDR1 SEHNR, CDR2 FQNEAQ (reference sequence). CDR3 length: 16 residues. Trimming took 4 bases from V and 4 from J; bases not matched to a gene: 8. In nucleotides, the CDR3 is TGTGCCAGCAGCTCGCAGGGGGCGGTGAGCACCGGGGAGCTGTTTTTT. Its translation: CASSSQGAVSTGELFF.